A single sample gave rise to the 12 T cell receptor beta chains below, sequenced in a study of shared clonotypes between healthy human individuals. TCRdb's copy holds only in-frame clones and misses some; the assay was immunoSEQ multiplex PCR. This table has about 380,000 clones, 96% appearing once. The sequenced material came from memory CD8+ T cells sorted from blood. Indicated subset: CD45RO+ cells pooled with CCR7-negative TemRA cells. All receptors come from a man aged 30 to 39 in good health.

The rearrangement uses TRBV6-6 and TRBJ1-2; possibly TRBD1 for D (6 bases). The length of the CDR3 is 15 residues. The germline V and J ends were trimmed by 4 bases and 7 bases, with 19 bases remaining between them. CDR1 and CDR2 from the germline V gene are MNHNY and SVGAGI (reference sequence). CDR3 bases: TGTGCCAGCAGTTCACAGGGAGGAGGACGGACTGGCTACACCTTC. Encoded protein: CASSSQGGGRTGYTF.

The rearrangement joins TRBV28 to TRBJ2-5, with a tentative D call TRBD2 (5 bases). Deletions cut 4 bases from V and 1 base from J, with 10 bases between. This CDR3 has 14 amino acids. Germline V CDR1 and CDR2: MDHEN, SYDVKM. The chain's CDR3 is CASSSERTQETQYF. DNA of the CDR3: TGTGCCAGCAGTTCGGAGCGGACCCAAGAGACCCAGTACTTC.

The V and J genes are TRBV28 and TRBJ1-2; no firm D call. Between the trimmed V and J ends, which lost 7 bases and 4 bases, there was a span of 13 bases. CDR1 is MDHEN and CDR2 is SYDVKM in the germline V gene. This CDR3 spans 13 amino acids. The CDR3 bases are TGTGCCAGCACCCGTAGGAGCCCCTATGGCTACACCTTC. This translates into CASTRRSPYGYTF.

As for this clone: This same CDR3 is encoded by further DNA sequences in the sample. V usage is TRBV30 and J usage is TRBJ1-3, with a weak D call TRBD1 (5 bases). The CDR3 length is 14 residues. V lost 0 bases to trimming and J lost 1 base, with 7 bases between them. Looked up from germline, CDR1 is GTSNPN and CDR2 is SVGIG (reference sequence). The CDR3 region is CAWSVGTSGNTIYF. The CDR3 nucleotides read TGTGCCTGGAGTGTCGGGACTTCTGGAAACACCATATATTTT.

For the CDR3, the DNA is TGTGCCAGTAGTATCGGTGATAGCCCCCTGGGGGGAGAGACCCAGTACTTC. It codes for CASSIGDSPLGGETQYF. This sequence joins TRBV19 and TRBJ2-5; maybe TRBD2 (6 bases). Germline V lookup: CDR1 LNHDA, CDR2 SQIVND (reference sequence). This CDR3 comprises 17 residues. V lost 3 bases to trimming and J lost 4 bases, with 21 bases between them.

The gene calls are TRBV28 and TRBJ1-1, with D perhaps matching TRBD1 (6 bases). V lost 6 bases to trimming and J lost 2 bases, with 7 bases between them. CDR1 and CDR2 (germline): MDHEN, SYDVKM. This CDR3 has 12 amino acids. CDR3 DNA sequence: TGTGCCAGCAGGGACAGTAACACTGAAGCTTTCTTT. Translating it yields CASRDSNTEAFF.

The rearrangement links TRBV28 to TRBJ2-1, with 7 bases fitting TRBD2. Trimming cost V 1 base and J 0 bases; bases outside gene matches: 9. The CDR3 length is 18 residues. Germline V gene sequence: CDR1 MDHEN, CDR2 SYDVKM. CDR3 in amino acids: CASSLSPKTSSSYNEQFF. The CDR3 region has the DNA TGTGCCAGCAGTTTATCCCCCAAGACTAGCTCCTCCTACAATGAGCAGTTCTTC.

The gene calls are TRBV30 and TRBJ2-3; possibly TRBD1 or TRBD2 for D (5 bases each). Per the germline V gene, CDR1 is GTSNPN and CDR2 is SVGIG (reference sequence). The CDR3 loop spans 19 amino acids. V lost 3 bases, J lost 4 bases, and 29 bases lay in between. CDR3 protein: CAWSDSFGMEAARPDTQYF. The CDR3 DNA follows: TGTGCCTGGAGCGACAGCTTCGGGATGGAGGCGGCGCGCCCAGATACGCAGTATTTT.

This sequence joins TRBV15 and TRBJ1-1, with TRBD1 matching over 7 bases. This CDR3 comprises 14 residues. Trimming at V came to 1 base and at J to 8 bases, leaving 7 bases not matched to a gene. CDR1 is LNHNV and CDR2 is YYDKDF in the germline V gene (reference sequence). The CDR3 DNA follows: TGTGCCACCAGCAGAGGTCCGGGACAGTCGGAAGCTTTCTTT. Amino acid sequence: CATSRGPGQSEAFF.

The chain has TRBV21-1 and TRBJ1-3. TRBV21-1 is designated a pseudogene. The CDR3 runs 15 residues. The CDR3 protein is CASRLAGLGGNTIYF. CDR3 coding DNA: TGTGCCAGCCGACTAGCCGGGCTGGGAGGAAACACCATATATTTT.

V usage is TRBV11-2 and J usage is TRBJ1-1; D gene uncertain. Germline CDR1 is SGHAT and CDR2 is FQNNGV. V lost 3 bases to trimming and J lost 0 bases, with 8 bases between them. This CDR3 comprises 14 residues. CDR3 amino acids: CASSFREMNTEAFF. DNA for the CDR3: TGTGCCAGCAGCTTTAGGGAGATGAACACTGAAGCTTTCTTT.

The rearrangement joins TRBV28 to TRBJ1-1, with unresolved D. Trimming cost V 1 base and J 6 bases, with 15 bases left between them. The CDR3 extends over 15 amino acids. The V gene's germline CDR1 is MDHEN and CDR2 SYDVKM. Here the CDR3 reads CASSLYGLVGPEAFF. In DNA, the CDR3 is TGTGCCAGCAGTTTATATGGGCTCGTAGGACCTGAAGCTTTCTTT.